The rows below give T cell receptor beta chains drawn from one sample of a study of cytomegalovirus exposure and HLA in healthy donors. Data came from immunoSEQ multiplex PCR; TCRdb stores just in-frame clones and leaves some out. The repertoire holds about 98,000 clones, with around 68% as singletons. Sequenced input: PBMCs. The source is a middle-aged man in good health and CMV-seronegative. Each CDR3 is given with its conserved first and last residue.

j_call: TRBJ1-5
v_call: TRBV4-3
cdr3_length: 13
cdr3_aa: CASSQDFDSAQHF

j_call: TRBJ2-5
v_call: TRBV6-5
cdr3_length: 12
cdr3_aa: CASRSNGETQYF

j_call: TRBJ2-3
v_call: TRBV7-2
cdr3_length: 14
cdr3_aa: CASSFWRDVDTQYF

j_call: TRBJ1-4
v_call: TRBV28
cdr3_length: 16
cdr3_aa: CASSPPPGQINEKLFF

j_call: TRBJ1-6
v_call: TRBV6-6
cdr3_length: 14
cdr3_aa: CASSRRDNNSPLHF

j_call: TRBJ2-7
v_call: TRBV4-1
cdr3_length: 16
cdr3_aa: CASSQVGRGARNEQYF

j_call: TRBJ1-2
v_call: TRBV28
cdr3_length: 12
cdr3_aa: CASSLWTGTYTF

j_call: .
v_call: TRBV25-1
cdr3_length: 13
cdr3_aa: CASGHDRGREQYF

j_call: TRBJ1-4
v_call: TRBV7-2
cdr3_length: 13
cdr3_aa: CASSQRQDEKLFF

j_call: TRBJ1-1
v_call: TRBV2
cdr3_length: 15
cdr3_aa: CASSEGEGRGSEAFF

j_call: TRBJ2-1
v_call: TRBV11-2
cdr3_length: 17
cdr3_aa: CASLGPSGGASYNEQFF

j_call: TRBJ1-2
v_call: TRBV19
cdr3_length: 16
cdr3_aa: CASSIGLKDRNYGYTF

j_call: TRBJ2-1
v_call: TRBV4-1
cdr3_length: 16
cdr3_aa: CASSLRWLAGYNEQFF

j_call: TRBJ1-2
v_call: TRBV18
cdr3_length: 14
cdr3_aa: CASSPVQGADGYTF

j_call: TRBJ2-1
v_call: TRBV7-6
cdr3_length: 16
cdr3_aa: CASSSNPRGSYNEQFF

j_call: TRBJ2-3
v_call: TRBV6-4
cdr3_length: 13
cdr3_aa: CASSEEAEDTQYF

j_call: TRBJ2-2
v_call: TRBV5-6
cdr3_length: 14
cdr3_aa: CASSSGQYTGELFF

j_call: TRBJ2-7
v_call: TRBV29-1
cdr3_length: 12
cdr3_aa: CSVSQGLDEQYF

j_call: TRBJ1-1
v_call: TRBV28
cdr3_length: 15
cdr3_aa: CASSPPQRGGAEAFF

j_call: TRBJ2-4
v_call: TRBV7-2
cdr3_length: 14
cdr3_aa: CASSIQAAKNIQYF

j_call: TRBJ2-3
v_call: TRBV6-1
cdr3_length: 15
cdr3_aa: CASSDGVAITDTQYF

j_call: TRBJ2-1
v_call: TRBV29-1
cdr3_length: 15
cdr3_aa: CSVDPPAGGWNEQFF

j_call: TRBJ2-5
v_call: TRBV5-6
cdr3_length: 14
cdr3_aa: CASRYRGGKETQYF

j_call: TRBJ2-1
v_call: TRBV7-9
cdr3_length: 15
cdr3_aa: CASRETGTLVNEQFF

j_call: TRBJ2-2
v_call: TRBV7-7
cdr3_length: 16
cdr3_aa: CASSLGTSGLTGELFF

j_call: TRBJ1-1
v_call: TRBV18
cdr3_length: 14
cdr3_aa: CASSPFNSNTEAFF

j_call: TRBJ1-2
v_call: TRBV6-6
cdr3_length: 15
cdr3_aa: CASSYPGQINYGYTF

j_call: TRBJ2-5
v_call: TRBV10-3
cdr3_length: 12
cdr3_aa: CATTDFQETQYF

j_call: TRBJ2-7
v_call: TRBV7-9
cdr3_length: 15
cdr3_aa: CASSSRRDSSYEQYF

j_call: TRBJ1-1
v_call: TRBV13
cdr3_length: 13
cdr3_aa: CASSARDSNGAFF

j_call: TRBJ1-4
v_call: TRBV19
cdr3_length: 12
cdr3_aa: CATKTGGEKLFF

j_call: TRBJ2-2
v_call: TRBV11-3
cdr3_length: 15
cdr3_aa: CASSFQAGGPGELFF

j_call: TRBJ2-5
v_call: TRBV9
cdr3_length: 14
cdr3_aa: CASSPLGGQETQYF

j_call: TRBJ2-7
v_call: TRBV25-1
cdr3_length: 15
cdr3_aa: CASSEGQGLSYEQYF

j_call: TRBJ2-7
v_call: TRBV27
cdr3_length: 15
cdr3_aa: CASSLRTSGGHKQYF

j_call: TRBJ2-6
v_call: TRBV5-8
cdr3_length: 15
cdr3_aa: CATRQGTSGANVLTF

j_call: TRBJ2-3
v_call: TRBV29-1
cdr3_length: 16
cdr3_aa: CSVEEEAGGGTDTQYF

j_call: TRBJ2-7
v_call: TRBV7-9
cdr3_length: 14
cdr3_aa: CASSPDRVYYEQYF

j_call: TRBJ2-3
v_call: TRBV5-6
cdr3_length: 16
cdr3_aa: CASSWGTSGSTDTQYF

j_call: .
v_call: TRBV7-6
cdr3_length: 18
cdr3_aa: CASSLYALGQGNRHEQYF

j_call: TRBJ1-5
v_call: TRBV30
cdr3_length: 13
cdr3_aa: CAWRPAADQPQHF

j_call: TRBJ2-2
v_call: TRBV28
cdr3_length: 15
cdr3_aa: CAGLGAGANTGELFF

j_call: TRBJ2-5
v_call: TRBV9
cdr3_length: 14
cdr3_aa: CASSVAQGRETQYF

j_call: .
v_call: TRBV6-6
cdr3_length: 15
cdr3_aa: CASSYSRQGSSEQYF